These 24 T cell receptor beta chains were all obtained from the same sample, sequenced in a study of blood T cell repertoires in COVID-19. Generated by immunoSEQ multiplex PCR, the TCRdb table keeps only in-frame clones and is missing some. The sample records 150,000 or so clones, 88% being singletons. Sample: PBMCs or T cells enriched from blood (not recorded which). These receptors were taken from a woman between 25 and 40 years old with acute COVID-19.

In DNA form, the CDR3 reads TGTGCCAGCTCAAGAGGACTGGGAAGCAATCAGCCCCAGCATTTT. Its translation: CASSRGLGSNQPQHF. The chain uses TRBV18 and TRBJ1-5; D ambiguous. V shed 5 bases and J shed 1 base, with 12 bases lying between them. CDR1 is KGHSH, CDR2 LQKENI, per germline. CDR3 length equals 15 residues.

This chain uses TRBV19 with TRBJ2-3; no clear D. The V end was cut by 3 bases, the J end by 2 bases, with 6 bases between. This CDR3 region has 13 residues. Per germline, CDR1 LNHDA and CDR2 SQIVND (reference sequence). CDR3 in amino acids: CASSIQVTDTQYF. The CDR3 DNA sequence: TGTGCCAGTAGTATTCAGGTCACAGATACGCAGTATTTT.

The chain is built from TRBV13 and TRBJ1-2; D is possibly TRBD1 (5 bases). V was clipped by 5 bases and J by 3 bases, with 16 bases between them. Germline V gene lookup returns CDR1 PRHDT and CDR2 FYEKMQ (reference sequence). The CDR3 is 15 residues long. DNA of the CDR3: TGTGCCAGCAGCCTTCGCGGGGCAACCCACTATGGCTACACCTTC. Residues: CASSLRGATHYGYTF.

The CDR3 region is CASSTTGDGTDTQYF. As DNA, the CDR3 is TGTGCCAGCTCCACAACGGGAGACGGCACAGATACGCAGTATTTT. V and J are TRBV27 and TRBJ2-3; D is possibly TRBD2 (6 bases). The germline V gene has CDR1 MNHEY and CDR2 SMNVEV (reference sequence). This CDR3 contains 15 residues. V lost 8 bases to trimming and J lost 1 base, with 16 bases between them.

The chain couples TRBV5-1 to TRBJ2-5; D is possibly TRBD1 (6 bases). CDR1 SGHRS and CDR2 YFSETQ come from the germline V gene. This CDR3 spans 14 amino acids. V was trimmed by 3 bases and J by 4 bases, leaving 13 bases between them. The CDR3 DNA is TGCGCCAGCAGCTCGATTGGACAGTCAGAGACCCAGTACTTC. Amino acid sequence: CASSSIGQSETQYF.

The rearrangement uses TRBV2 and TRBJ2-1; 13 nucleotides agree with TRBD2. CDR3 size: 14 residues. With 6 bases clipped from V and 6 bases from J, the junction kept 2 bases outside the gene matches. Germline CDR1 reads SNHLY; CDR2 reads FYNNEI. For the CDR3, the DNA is TGTGCCAGCAGGGGACTAGCGGGAATCAATGAGCAGTTCTTC. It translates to CASRGLAGINEQFF.

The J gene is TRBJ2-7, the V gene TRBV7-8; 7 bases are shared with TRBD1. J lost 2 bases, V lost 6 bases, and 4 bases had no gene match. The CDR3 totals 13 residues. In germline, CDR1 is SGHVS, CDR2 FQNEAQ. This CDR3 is CASSPTGPYEQYF. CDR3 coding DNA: TGTGCCAGCAGTCCGACAGGGCCCTACGAGCAGTACTTC.

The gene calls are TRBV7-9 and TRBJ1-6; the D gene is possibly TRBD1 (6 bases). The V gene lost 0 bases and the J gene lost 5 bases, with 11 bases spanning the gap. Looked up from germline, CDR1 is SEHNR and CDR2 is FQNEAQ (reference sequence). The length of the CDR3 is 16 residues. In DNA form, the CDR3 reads TGTGCCAGCAGCTTAGCACCGACAGGAGATAATTCACCCCTCCACTTT. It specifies CASSLAPTGDNSPLHF.

In nucleotides, the CDR3 is TGTGCCAGCAGCCTGAATATGCGGGGCTCCACCGGGGAGCTGTTTTTT. It encodes CASSLNMRGSTGELFF. The chain combines TRBV9 with TRBJ2-2, with D perhaps TRBD2 (6 bases). CDR3 length: 16 residues. V was trimmed by 4 bases and J by 4 bases, leaving 17 bases between them. CDR1 is SGDLS and CDR2 is YYNGEE in the germline V gene.

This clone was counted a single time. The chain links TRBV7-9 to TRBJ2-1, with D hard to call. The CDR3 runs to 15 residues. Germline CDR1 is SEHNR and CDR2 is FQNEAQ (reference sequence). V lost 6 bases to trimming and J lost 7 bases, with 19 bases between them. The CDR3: CASSFDLSQVNEQFF. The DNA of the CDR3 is TGTGCCAGCAGTTTCGATCTGTCCCAGGTGAATGAGCAGTTCTTC.

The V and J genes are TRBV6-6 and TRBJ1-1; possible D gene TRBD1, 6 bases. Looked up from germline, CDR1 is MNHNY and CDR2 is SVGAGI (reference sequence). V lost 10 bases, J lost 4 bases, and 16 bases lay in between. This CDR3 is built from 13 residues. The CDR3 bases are TGTGCCACCCTTGTGGGACATCTCACTGAAGCTTTCTTT. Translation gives CATLVGHLTEAFF.

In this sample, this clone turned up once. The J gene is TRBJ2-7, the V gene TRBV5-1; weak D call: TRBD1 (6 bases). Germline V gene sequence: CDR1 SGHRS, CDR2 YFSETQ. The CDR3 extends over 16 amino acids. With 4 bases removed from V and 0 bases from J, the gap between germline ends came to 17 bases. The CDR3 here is CASSPEGVPHSYEQYF. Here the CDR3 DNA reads TGCGCCAGCAGCCCAGAGGGGGTTCCCCACTCCTACGAGCAGTACTTC.

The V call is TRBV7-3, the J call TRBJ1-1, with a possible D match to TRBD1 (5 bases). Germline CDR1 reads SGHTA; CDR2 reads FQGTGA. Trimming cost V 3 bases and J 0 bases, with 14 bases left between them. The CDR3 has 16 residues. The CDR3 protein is CASSFGGRDLNTEAFF. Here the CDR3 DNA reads TGTGCCAGCAGCTTCGGCGGCAGGGATCTGAACACTGAAGCTTTCTTT. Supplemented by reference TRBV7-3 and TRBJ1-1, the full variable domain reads GAGVSQTPSNKVTEKGKYVELRCDPISGHTALYWYRQSLGQGPEFLIYFQGTGAADDSGLPNDRFFAVRPEGSVSTLKIQRTERGDSAVYLCASSFGGRDLNTEAFFGQGTRLTVV.

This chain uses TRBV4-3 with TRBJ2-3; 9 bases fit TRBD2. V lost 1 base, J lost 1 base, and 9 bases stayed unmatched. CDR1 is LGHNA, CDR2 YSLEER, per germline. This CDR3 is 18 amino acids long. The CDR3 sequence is CASSQGLAGRWGTDTQYF. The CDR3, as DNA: TGCGCCAGCAGCCAAGGCCTAGCGGGACGATGGGGCACAGATACGCAGTATTTT.

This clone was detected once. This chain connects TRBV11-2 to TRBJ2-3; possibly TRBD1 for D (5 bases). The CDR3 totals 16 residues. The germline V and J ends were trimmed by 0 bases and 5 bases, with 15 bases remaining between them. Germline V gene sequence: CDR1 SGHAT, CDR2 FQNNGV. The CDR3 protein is CASSLEYSGQRDTQYF. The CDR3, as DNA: TGTGCCAGCAGCTTAGAATACTCAGGGCAGAGAGATACGCAGTATTTT.

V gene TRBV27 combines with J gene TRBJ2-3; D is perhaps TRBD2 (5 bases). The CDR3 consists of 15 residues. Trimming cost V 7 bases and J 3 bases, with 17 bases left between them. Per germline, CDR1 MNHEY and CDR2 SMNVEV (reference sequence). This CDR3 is CASINRGPRTDTQYF. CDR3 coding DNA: TGTGCCAGCATCAACCGAGGGCCCCGGACAGATACGCAGTATTTT.

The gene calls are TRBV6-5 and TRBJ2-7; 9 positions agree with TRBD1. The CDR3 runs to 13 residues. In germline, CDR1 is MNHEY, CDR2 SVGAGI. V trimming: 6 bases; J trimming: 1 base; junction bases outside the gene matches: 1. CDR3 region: CASRGTGSYEQYF. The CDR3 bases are TGTGCCAGCAGAGGGACAGGGTCCTACGAGCAGTACTTC.

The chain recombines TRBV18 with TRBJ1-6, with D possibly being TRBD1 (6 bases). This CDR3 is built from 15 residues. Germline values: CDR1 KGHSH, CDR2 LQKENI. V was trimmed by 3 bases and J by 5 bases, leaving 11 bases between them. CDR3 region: CASSPDGQNNSPLHF. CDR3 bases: TGTGCCAGCTCACCCGACGGACAGAATAATTCACCCCTCCACTTT.

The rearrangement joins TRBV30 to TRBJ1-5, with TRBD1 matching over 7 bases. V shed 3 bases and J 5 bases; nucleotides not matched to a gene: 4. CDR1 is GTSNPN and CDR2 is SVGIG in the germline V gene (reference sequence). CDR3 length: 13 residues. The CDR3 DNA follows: TGTGCCTGGAGCGCGGACAGGTATCAGCCCCAGCATTTT. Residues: CAWSADRYQPQHF.

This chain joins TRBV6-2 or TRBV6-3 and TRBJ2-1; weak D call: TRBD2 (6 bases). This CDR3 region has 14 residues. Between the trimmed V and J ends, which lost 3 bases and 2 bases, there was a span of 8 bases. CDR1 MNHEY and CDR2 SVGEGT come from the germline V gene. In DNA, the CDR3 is TGTGCCAGCAGTTATAGCGGAGCCTACAATGAGCAGTTCTTC. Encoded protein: CASSYSGAYNEQFF.

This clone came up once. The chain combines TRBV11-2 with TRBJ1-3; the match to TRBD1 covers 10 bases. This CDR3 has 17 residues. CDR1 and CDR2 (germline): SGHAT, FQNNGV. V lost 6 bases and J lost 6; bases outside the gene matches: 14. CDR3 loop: CASRPARGQGRENTIYF. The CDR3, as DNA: TGTGCCAGCAGACCAGCCCGGGGACAGGGGAGGGAAAACACCATATATTTT.

The CDR3 protein is CASSEGGQVDEQYF. CDR3 DNA: TGCGCCAGCAGTGAGGGGGGCCAAGTGGACGAGCAGTACTTC. V usage is TRBV10-1 and J usage is TRBJ2-7, with D possibly TRBD1 on 6 matching bases. CDR3 length: 14 residues. The germline V and J ends were trimmed by 2 bases and 5 bases, with 13 bases remaining between them. The germline CDR1 and CDR2 sequences are WNHNN and SYGVQD (reference sequence).

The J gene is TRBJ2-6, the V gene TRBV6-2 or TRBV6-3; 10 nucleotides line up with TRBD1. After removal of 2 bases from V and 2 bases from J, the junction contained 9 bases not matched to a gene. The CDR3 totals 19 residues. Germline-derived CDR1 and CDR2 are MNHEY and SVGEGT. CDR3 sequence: CASSYQSGQGLTGANVLTF. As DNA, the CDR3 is TGTGCCAGCAGTTACCAGTCGGGACAGGGGCTAACTGGGGCCAACGTCCTGACTTTC.

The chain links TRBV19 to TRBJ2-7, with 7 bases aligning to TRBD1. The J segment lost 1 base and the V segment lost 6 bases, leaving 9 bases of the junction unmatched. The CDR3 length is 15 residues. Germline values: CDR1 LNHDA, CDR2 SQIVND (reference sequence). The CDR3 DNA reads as TGTGCCAGTAGCCCGGACAGGTTCCTATCCTACGAGCAGTACTTC. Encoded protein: CASSPDRFLSYEQYF.